Each of the 6 T cell receptor beta chains below was sequenced from the same sample in a study of ipilimumab plus nivolumab after autologous stem cell transplantation. The method was immunoSEQ multiplex PCR; TCRdb's version includes in-frame clones alone and lacks a portion of them. The sample yields some 17,000 clones, over 60% seen once. The sequences come from PBMCs, collected in a trial of ipilimumab plus nivolumab as post-transplant consolidation. All receptors come from a male donor with diffuse large B-cell lymphoma.

V usage is TRBV19 and J usage is TRBJ1-1; tentative D call: TRBD1 (6 bases). This CDR3 contains 14 residues. With 6 bases removed from V and 5 bases from J, the gap between germline ends came to 16 bases. Germline loops: CDR1 LNHDA, CDR2 SQIVND (reference sequence). The CDR3 nucleotides are TGTGCCAGTAGGCGCGGGGGGGCGAGTACTGAAGCTTTCTTT. Its translation: CASRRGGASTEAFF.

This clone has only a few counts. The V and J genes are TRBV19 and TRBJ1-1, with D unclear. V was trimmed by 3 bases and J by 10 bases, leaving 9 bases between them. Germline V gene data show CDR1 as LNHDA and CDR2 as SQIVND (reference sequence). The CDR3 totals 11 residues. The CDR3 nucleotides are TGTGCCAGTAGTATCCTGGATCGAGCTTTCTTT. Translation: CASSILDRAFF.

The CDR3 protein is CASSLSGVRETQYF. CDR3 nucleotide sequence: TGTGCCAGCAGTTTATCAGGTGTACGGGAGACCCAGTACTTC. The J gene is TRBJ2-5, the V gene TRBV27; no firm D call. Per germline, CDR1 MNHEY and CDR2 SMNVEV (reference sequence). This CDR3 comprises 14 residues. V gave up 0 bases and J gave up 5 bases, with 10 bases separating them.

This chain connects TRBV27 to TRBJ2-1; D assignment may be TRBD1 or TRBD2 (6 bases each). Germline V gene lookup returns CDR1 MNHEY and CDR2 SMNVEV (reference sequence). Trimming took off 3 bases at V and 8 bases at J, with 14 bases between the two ends. The CDR3 totals 14 residues. CDR3 sequence reads: CASSLVGGADEQFF. The CDR3 DNA follows: TGTGCCAGCAGTTTGGTGGGGGGCGCGGATGAGCAGTTCTTC.

This clone was recorded at least ten times. V gene TRBV4-2 combines with J gene TRBJ1-4; 10 bases are shared with TRBD1. The junction had 5 bases not matched to a gene; V was cut back by 1 base and J by 6 bases. Germline CDR1 is LGHNA and CDR2 is YNFKEQ. The CDR3 totals 16 residues. The CDR3 protein is CASSQGTGGDYEKLFF. The CDR3, as DNA: TGTGCCAGCAGCCAAGGGACAGGGGGTGATTATGAAAAACTGTTTTTT.

This chain connects TRBV9 to TRBJ2-5; the match to TRBD1 covers 8 bases. The CDR3 runs to 13 residues. Germline CDR1 is SGDLS and CDR2 is YYNGEE. V trimming: 4 bases; J trimming: 5 bases; junction bases outside the gene matches: 4. CDR3 in amino acids: CASSRQGSETQYF. The CDR3 DNA reads as TGTGCCAGCAGCCGACAGGGGTCGGAGACCCAGTACTTC.